This record looks at one T cell receptor beta chain sequence and its context. What it binds is unknown. CDR3 length: 13 residues. Trimming cost V 0 bases and J 6 bases, with 5 bases left between them. In germline, CDR1 is MNHEY, CDR2 SMNVEV (reference sequence). This sample was taken from a study of cytomegalovirus exposure and HLA in healthy donors. About the study: Early released data comprised 80 million or so unique TCRs from HLA-typed donors. Study-wide points: Later work found most CMV-associated TCR beta chains apparently HLA-restricted. An ancestry cluster, one associated with Asian ancestry, reportedly showed fewer N-insertions than the approximately 700-donor mean in a later analysis.

In the PCR, 60 Vbeta and 13 Jbeta primers were used. Sequencing was performed with immunoSEQ multiplex PCR; in TCRdb, only in-frame clones are kept and a portion is missing. The repertoire consists of some 150,000 clones, with approximately 79% occurring once and the leading ten covering roughly 6%. Sequenced: PBMCs. This sequence was found in a middle-aged man in good health and CMV-seropositive. J is TRBJ2-2 and V is TRBV27, with D uncertain. The chain's CDR3 is CASSLSLSGELFF. The CDR3 bases are TGTGCCAGCAGTTTATCGTTATCCGGGGAGCTGTTTTTT.